This T cell receptor beta chain was sequenced during a study of Graves' ophthalmopathy and Graves' hyperthyroidism. The CDR3 sequence is 14 residues long. Germline V gene data show CDR1 as LNHDA and CDR2 as SQIVND (reference sequence). V lost 5 bases and J lost 0, with 10 bases in between. Study-wide points: Ophthalmopathy could be told apart from stable hyperthyroidism by a 13-signature model (under 90% sensitivity, approximately 81% specificity).

Amplification of the TCR beta CDR3 regions used RNA transcripts (as template). The first round was an RT-PCR with HTBI primers, and the second round was a multiplex PCR. A single record per CDR3 protein comes from TCRdb applying MiXCR to the multiplex PCR reads. The sample lists under 250,000 distinct CDR3 sequences, roughly 21% occurring once. This clonotype was detected a few times. Antigen: not known. This chain joins TRBV19 and TRBJ1-1, with a possible D match to TRBD1 (6 bases). The material sequenced was peripheral blood. This clonotype was sampled from a woman in her fifties or sixties with Graves' ophthalmopathy. CDR3 amino acids: CASSARTVNTEAFF. For the CDR3, the DNA is TGTGCCAGTAGTGCGCGGACAGTGAACACTGAAGCTTTCTTT.